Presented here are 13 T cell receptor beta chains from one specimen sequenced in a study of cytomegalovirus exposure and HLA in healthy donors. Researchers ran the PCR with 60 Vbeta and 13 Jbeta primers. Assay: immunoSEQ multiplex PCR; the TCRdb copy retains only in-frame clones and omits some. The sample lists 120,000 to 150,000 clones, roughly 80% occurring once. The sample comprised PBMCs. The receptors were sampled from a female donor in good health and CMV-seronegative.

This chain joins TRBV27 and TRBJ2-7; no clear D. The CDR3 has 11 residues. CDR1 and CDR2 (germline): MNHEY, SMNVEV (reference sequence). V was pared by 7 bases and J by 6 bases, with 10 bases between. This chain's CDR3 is CASTLGPEQYF. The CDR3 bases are TGTGCCAGCACCCTAGGTCCCGAGCAGTACTTC.

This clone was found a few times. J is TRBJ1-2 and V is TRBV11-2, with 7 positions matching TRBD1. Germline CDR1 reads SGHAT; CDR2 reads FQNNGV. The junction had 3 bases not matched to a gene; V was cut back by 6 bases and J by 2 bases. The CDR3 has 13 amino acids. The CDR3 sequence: CASRWDRNYGYTF. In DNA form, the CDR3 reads TGTGCCAGCAGGTGGGACAGAAACTATGGCTACACCTTC. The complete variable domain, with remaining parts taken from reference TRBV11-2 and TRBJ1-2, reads EAGVAQSPRYKIIEKRQSVAFWCNPISGHATLYWYQQILGQGPKLLIQFQNNGVVDDSQLPKDRFSAERLKGVDSTLKIQPAKLEDSAVYLCASRWDRNYGYTFGSGTRLTVV.

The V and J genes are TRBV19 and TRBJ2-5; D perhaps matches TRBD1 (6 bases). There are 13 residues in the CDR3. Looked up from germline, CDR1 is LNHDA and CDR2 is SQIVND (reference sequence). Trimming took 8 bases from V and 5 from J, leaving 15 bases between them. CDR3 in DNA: TGTGCCAGTGGCTTTATGAGGGGGGAGACCCAGTACTTC. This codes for CASGFMRGETQYF. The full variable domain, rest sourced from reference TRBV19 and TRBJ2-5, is DGGITQSPKYLFRKEGQNVTLSCEQNLNHDAMYWYRQDPGQGLRLIYYSQIVNDFQKGDIAEGYSVSREKKESFPLTVTSAQKNPTAFYLCASGFMRGETQYFGPGTRLLVL.

The CDR3 sequence is CASSPQSGGGYGYTF. CDR3 in DNA: TGTGCCAGCAGCCCGCAGTCAGGGGGTGGCTATGGCTACACCTTC. This chain joins TRBV7-2 and TRBJ1-2, with TRBD1 identical over 7 bases. Germline assignment: CDR1 SGHTA and CDR2 FQGNSA. V was pared by 5 bases and J by 4 bases, with 10 bases of the junction left unmatched. CDR3 length: 15 residues. The full variable domain, rest sourced from reference TRBV7-2 and TRBJ1-2, is GAGVSQSPSNKVTEKGKDVELRCDPISGHTALYWYRQSLGQGLEFLIYFQGNSAPDKSGLPSDRFSAERTGGSVSTLTIQRTQQEDSAVYLCASSPQSGGGYGYTFGSGTRLTVV.

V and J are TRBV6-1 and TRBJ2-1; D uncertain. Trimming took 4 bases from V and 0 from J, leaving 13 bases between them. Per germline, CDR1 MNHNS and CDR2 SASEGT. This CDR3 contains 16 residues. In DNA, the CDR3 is TGTGCCAGCAGTGCACCTCGCCTAGTCTCCTACAATGAGCAGTTCTTC. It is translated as CASSAPRLVSYNEQFF.

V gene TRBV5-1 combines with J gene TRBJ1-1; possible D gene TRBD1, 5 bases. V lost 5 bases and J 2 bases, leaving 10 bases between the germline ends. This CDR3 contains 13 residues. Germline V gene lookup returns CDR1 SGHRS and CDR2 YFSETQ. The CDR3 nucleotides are TGCGCCAGCAGACAGGCCACTAACACTGAAGCTTTCTTT. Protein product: CASRQATNTEAFF.

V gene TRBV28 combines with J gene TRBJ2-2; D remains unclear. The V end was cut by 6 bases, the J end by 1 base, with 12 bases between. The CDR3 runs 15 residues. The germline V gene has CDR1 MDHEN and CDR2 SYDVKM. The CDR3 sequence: CASRSPHQNTGELFF. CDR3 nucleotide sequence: TGTGCCAGCAGGTCTCCACACCAGAACACCGGGGAGCTGTTTTTT.

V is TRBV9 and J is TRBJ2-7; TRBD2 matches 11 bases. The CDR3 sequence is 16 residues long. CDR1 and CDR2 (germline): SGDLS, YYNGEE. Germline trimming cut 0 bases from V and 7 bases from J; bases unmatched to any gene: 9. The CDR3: CASSVGASGRSKEQYF. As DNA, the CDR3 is TGTGCCAGCAGCGTAGGGGCTAGCGGGAGGTCCAAGGAGCAGTACTTC.

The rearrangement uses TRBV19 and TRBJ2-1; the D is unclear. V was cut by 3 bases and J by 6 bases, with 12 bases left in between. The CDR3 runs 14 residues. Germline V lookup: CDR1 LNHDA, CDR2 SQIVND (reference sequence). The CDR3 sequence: CASSMKEIVNEQFF. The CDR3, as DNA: TGTGCCAGTAGTATGAAGGAGATAGTCAATGAGCAGTTCTTC. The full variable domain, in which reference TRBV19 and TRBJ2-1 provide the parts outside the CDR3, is DGGITQSPKYLFRKEGQNVTLSCEQNLNHDAMYWYRQDPGQGLRLIYYSQIVNDFQKGDIAEGYSVSREKKESFPLTVTSAQKNPTAFYLCASSMKEIVNEQFFGPGTRLTVL.

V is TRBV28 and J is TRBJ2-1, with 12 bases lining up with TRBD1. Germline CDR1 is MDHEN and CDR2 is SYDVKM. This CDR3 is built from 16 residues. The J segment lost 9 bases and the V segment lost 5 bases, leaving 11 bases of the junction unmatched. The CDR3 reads CASSKTGTGGSGEQFF. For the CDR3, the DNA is TGTGCCAGCAGTAAAACCGGGACAGGGGGCTCGGGTGAGCAGTTCTTC.

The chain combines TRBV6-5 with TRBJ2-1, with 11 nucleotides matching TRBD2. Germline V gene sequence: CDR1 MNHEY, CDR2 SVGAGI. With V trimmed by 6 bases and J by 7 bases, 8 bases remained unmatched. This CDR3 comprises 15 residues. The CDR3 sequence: CASRSLAGAGNEQFF. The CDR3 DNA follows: TGTGCCAGCAGGTCACTAGCGGGAGCGGGGAATGAGCAGTTCTTC.

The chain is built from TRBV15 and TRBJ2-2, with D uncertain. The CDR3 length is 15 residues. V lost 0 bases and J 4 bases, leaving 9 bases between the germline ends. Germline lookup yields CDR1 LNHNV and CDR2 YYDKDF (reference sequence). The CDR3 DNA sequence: TGTGCCACCAGCAGAGATCGGGTGGGCACCGGGGAGCTGTTTTTT. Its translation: CATSRDRVGTGELFF. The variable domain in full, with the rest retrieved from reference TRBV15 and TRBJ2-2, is DAMVIQNPRYQVTQFGKPVTLSCSQTLNHNVMYWYQQKSSQAPKLLFHYYDKDFNNEADTPDNFQSRRPNTSFCFLDIRSPGLGDTAMYLCATSRDRVGTGELFFGEGSRLTVL.

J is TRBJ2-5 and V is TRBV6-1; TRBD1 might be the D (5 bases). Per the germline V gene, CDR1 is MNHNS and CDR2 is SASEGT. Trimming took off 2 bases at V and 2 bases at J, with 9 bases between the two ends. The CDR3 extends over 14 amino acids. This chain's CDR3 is CASSESRAQETQYF. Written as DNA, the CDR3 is TGTGCCAGCAGTGAATCCAGGGCGCAAGAGACCCAGTACTTC.